A single sample gave rise to the 9 T cell receptor beta chains below, sequenced in a study of PD-1 blockade in classical Hodgkin lymphoma. Produced via immunoSEQ multiplex PCR; TCRdb's table is partial and in-frame only. The sample has about 7,400 clones, 75% to 85% seen once; the top ten hold 46%. There was relapse after autologous stem cell transplantation in every patient, and there was variation in brentuximab vedotin exposure. This sample comprised peripheral blood mononuclear cells (PBMCs), obtained before the second cycle of nivolumab. The receptors here all came from a human donor with classical Hodgkin lymphoma.

This clone was seen only a few times. The chain recombines TRBV29-1 with TRBJ1-3, with D hard to call. V gave up 1 base and J gave up 6 bases, with 7 bases separating them. Looked up from germline, CDR1 is SQVTM and CDR2 is ANQGSEA. There are 12 residues in the CDR3. The DNA of the CDR3 is TGCAGCGTTGAAGTTACTTTAAACACCATATATTTT. It yields the protein CSVEVTLNTIYF.

This chain links TRBV9 with TRBJ2-2, with D unclear. The ends were cut back, 0 bases at V and 6 bases at J, with 6 bases in the middle. Germline V lookup: CDR1 SGDLS, CDR2 YYNGEE. The CDR3 is 13 residues long. CDR3 loop: CASSVDFSGELFF. DNA of the CDR3: TGTGCCAGCAGCGTAGATTTCTCCGGGGAGCTGTTTTTT.

The chain combines TRBV9 with TRBJ2-1; 7 bases align to TRBD1. CDR3 length: 16 amino acids. With 0 bases clipped from V and 2 bases from J, the junction kept 5 bases outside the gene matches. Germline loops: CDR1 SGDLS, CDR2 YYNGEE. The CDR3 DNA is TGTGCCAGCAGCGTAGAACCAGGGGGAACCTACAATGAGCAGTTCTTC. Encoded protein: CASSVEPGGTYNEQFF.

V is TRBV7-9 and J is TRBJ2-3; D is ambiguous. The CDR3 is 11 amino acids. The germline V gene encodes CDR1 SEHNR and CDR2 FQNEAQ (reference sequence). The V end was cut by 5 bases, the J end by 6 bases, with 6 bases between. The CDR3 here is CASSQGDTQYF. CDR3 sequence (DNA): TGTGCCAGCAGCCAAGGGGATACGCAGTATTTT.

This rearrangement joins TRBV27 to TRBJ1-2; D is undetermined. The germline V gene encodes CDR1 MNHEY and CDR2 SMNVEV (reference sequence). V was shortened by 4 bases and J by 6 bases, with 15 bases between the two germline ends. The CDR3 runs to 14 residues. DNA of the CDR3: TGTGCCAGCAGTTACCGGACGGGAGTGGATGGCTACACCTTC. Translating it yields CASSYRTGVDGYTF.

V and J are TRBV4-1 and TRBJ2-2; TRBD2 agrees at 7 bases. Germline CDR1 reads MGHRA; CDR2 reads YSYEKL. V shed 6 bases, J shed 5 bases, and the junction held 0 bases outside the gene matches. CDR3 length: 12 amino acids. CDR3 sequence: CASRRETGELFF. CDR3 sequence (DNA): TGCGCCAGCAGGCGGGAGACCGGGGAGCTGTTTTTT.

The gene calls are TRBV25-1 and TRBJ2-7; the D is unclear. Looked up from germline, CDR1 is MGHDK and CDR2 is SYGVNS. The V and J ends lost 1 base and 2 bases respectively, with 12 bases between them. The CDR3 spans 15 residues. CDR3 nucleotides: TGTGCCAGCAGTGAATCGGGCCGAAAGACCTACGAGCAGTACTTC. Amino acid sequence: CASSESGRKTYEQYF.

The chain is built from TRBV7-9 and TRBJ2-5; the D gene is possibly TRBD2 (5 bases). With the DNA end fitting TRBJ2-7 better, the J assignment may be wrong. CDR3 length equals 15 residues. Germline assignment: CDR1 SEHNR and CDR2 FQNEAQ (reference sequence). CDR3 nucleotide sequence: TGTGCCAGCAGCCCCCGGGCCGGGCGGGCTTACGAGCAGTACTTC. Amino acid sequence: CASSPRAGRAYEQYF.

The chain uses TRBV18 and TRBJ2-5; D is unresolved. Germline V lookup: CDR1 KGHSH, CDR2 LQKENI. The length of the CDR3 is 13 residues. The V and J ends lost 6 bases and 5 bases respectively, with 13 bases between them. The CDR3 sequence is CASSGTGKETQYF. The DNA of the CDR3 is TGTGCCAGCTCGGGCACTGGGAAGGAGACCCAGTACTTC.